A selection of T cell receptor beta chains follows, all from one sample in a study of shared clonotypes between healthy human individuals. TCRdb's table, derived via immunoSEQ multiplex PCR, lists solely in-frame clones and lacks some. This table has approximately 720,000 clones, about 91% appearing once. Sequenced: naive CD8+ T cells sorted from blood. These receptors all stem from a man in his thirties or forties in good health. The CDR3 runs from the conserved cysteine through the conserved F or W. A D gene is named only where the DNA matches it firmly. Size tells how often a clone was seen (once, few, many) or the class of an expanded clone, and some rows leave it out.

clone size	J gene	D gene	V gene	CDR3 protein	CDR3 DNA
.	TRBJ1-3	.	TRBV11-2	CASSLGRLSGNTIYF	TGTGCCAGCAGTCTAGGGAGGCTATCTGGAAACACCATATATTTT
.	TRBJ1-1	TRBD1	TRBV11-2	CASSSDRGRRNTEAFF	TGTGCCAGCAGCTCGGACAGGGGAAGGAGGAACACTGAAGCTTTCTTT
.	TRBJ2-5	TRBD2	TRBV9	CASSPRGGVTQETQYF	TGTGCCAGCAGCCCCCGGGGGGGCGTCACCCAAGAGACCCAGTACTTC
once	TRBJ2-2	TRBD2	TRBV11-2	CASSSAGGNTGELFF	TGTGCCAGCAGCTCAGCGGGAGGGAACACCGGGGAGCTGTTTTTT
.	TRBJ2-7	.	TRBV27	CASRDGTLQYF	TGTGCCAGCCGGGACGGAACTTTGCAGTACTTC
.	TRBJ2-7	.	TRBV13	CASRDHSGEQYF	TGTGCCAGCCGGGACCATTCGGGCGAGCAGTACTTC
.	TRBJ1-2	.	TRBV9	CASSVEAAAGYGYTF	TGTGCCAGCAGCGTAGAGGCCGCAGCCGGGTATGGCTACACCTTC
.	TRBJ2-7	.	TRBV5-5	CASSLWWSGDPYEQYF	TGTGCCAGCAGCTTGTGGTGGTCAGGGGATCCCTACGAGCAGTACTTC
.	TRBJ2-7	.	TRBV6-5	CASSYGDDSYEQYF	TGTGCCAGCAGTTATGGGGACGACTCCTACGAGCAGTACTTC
.	TRBJ2-3	TRBD2	TRBV2	CASRTPIAGEGDTQYF	TGTGCCAGCAGGACACCTATAGCGGGAGAAGGAGATACGCAGTATTTT
.	TRBJ2-7	.	TRBV4-1	CASSQMSDVEQYF	TGCGCCAGCAGCCAAATGTCCGACGTCGAGCAGTACTTC
once	TRBJ2-3	TRBD2	TRBV10-3	CAITGSPSGGADTQYF	TGTGCCATCACCGGATCCCCTAGCGGAGGGGCAGATACGCAGTATTTT
.	TRBJ1-1	TRBD1	TRBV19	CSSNRGNTEAFF	TGTTCATCAAACAGGGGCAACACTGAAGCTTTCTTT
.	TRBJ2-3	TRBD2	TRBV10-3	CAIRGTSPDTQYF	TGTGCCATCAGGGGGACTAGCCCAGATACGCAGTATTTT
few	TRBJ2-7	TRBD2	TRBV19	CASSMGLAYEQYF	TGTGCCAGTAGTATGGGACTAGCCTACGAGCAGTACTTC
once	TRBJ2-4	.	TRBV19	CASSITGGIAKNIQYF	TGTGCCAGTAGTATAACTGGGGGGATAGCCAAAAACATTCAGTACTTC
.	TRBJ1-5	.	TRBV7-5	CVRSPRDQHF	TGTGTCAGAAGCCCACGGGACCAGCATTTT
.	TRBJ2-5	TRBD2	TRBV5-5	CASSLISGIPPLSETQYF	TGTGCCAGCAGCTTGATTAGCGGGATCCCCCCACTAAGCGAGACCCAGTACTTC
.	TRBJ2-1	.	TRBV28	CASSLGVGSYNEQFF	TGTGCCAGCAGTTTGGGTGTGGGGTCCTACAATGAGCAGTTCTTC
.	TRBJ2-5	TRBD1	TRBV4-1	CASSLWTGPETQYF	TGCGCCAGCAGCCTTTGGACAGGACCCGAGACCCAGTACTTC
.	TRBJ2-7	TRBD2	TRBV9	CASSVDGLADYEQYF	TGTGCCAGCAGCGTAGACGGACTAGCGGACTACGAGCAGTACTTC
.	TRBJ2-3	TRBD2	TRBV27	CASSLRLAGLSDTQYF	TGTGCCAGCAGTTTACGCCTAGCGGGTTTGTCAGATACGCAGTATTTT
few	TRBJ2-3	TRBD1	TRBV7-9	CASSPKTDRERRYF	TGTGCCAGCAGCCCGAAGACGGACAGGGAACGTCGGTATTTT
.	TRBJ2-1	TRBD2	TRBV19	CASSNLGSSLRGGYNEQFF	TGTGCCAGTAGTAACCTCGGGAGCTCCCTCCGGGGGGGCTACAATGAGCAGTTCTTC
.	TRBJ1-3	.	TRBV19	CASSELPPTRSSGNTIYF	TGTGCCAGTAGTGAGTTGCCCCCAACGAGGAGCTCTGGAAACACCATATATTTT
once	TRBJ2-7	.	TRBV29-1	CSVLLTSGSHEQYF	TGCAGCGTTCTTTTGACTTCAGGTTCCCACGAGCAGTACTTC
.	TRBJ1-1	TRBD1	TRBV19	CASSIDPGRGRFYTEAFF	TGTGCCAGTAGTATAGATCCGGGCAGGGGGCGATTTTACACTGAAGCTTTCTTT
.	TRBJ2-7	.	TRBV28	CASSPGPYEQYF	TGTGCCAGCAGCCCGGGACCCTACGAGCAGTACTTC
.	TRBJ2-1	TRBD2	TRBV11-2	CASSHTSGRAYNEQFF	TGTGCCAGCAGCCATACTAGCGGCCGAGCCTACAATGAGCAGTTCTTC